This T cell receptor (beta chain) was sequenced in a study of blood T cell repertoires in COVID-19. Whole-study context: The samples span acute and convalescent COVID-19 from the United States, Italy and Spain. The analysed material was cDNA or gDNA that came from T cells, B-cell-depleted T cells, or PBMCs.

Per germline, CDR1 SEHNR and CDR2 FQNEAQ (reference sequence). This CDR3 spans 12 amino acids. The Seattle patients joined while their infection was active and were tracked longitudinally afterward. Original methodology: Estimated nucleated cell counts came from reference gene primer amplification. Assay: immunoSEQ multiplex PCR; the TCRdb copy retains only in-frame clones and omits some. V, J and clone size are those of that table, while D and trimming were read from the DNA. Here the sample spans roughly 250,000 clones, 80% to 95% being singletons. This chain joins TRBV7-9 and TRBJ1-1; D perhaps matches TRBD1 (5 bases). Sequencing was done on a sample of peripheral blood. This clonotype was obtained from a man younger than 40 with COVID-19, enrolled during active disease. The CDR3 sequence: CGGPGGDTEAFF. The DNA for the CDR3 is TGTGGGGGACCGGGCGGGGACACTGAAGCTTTCTTT.